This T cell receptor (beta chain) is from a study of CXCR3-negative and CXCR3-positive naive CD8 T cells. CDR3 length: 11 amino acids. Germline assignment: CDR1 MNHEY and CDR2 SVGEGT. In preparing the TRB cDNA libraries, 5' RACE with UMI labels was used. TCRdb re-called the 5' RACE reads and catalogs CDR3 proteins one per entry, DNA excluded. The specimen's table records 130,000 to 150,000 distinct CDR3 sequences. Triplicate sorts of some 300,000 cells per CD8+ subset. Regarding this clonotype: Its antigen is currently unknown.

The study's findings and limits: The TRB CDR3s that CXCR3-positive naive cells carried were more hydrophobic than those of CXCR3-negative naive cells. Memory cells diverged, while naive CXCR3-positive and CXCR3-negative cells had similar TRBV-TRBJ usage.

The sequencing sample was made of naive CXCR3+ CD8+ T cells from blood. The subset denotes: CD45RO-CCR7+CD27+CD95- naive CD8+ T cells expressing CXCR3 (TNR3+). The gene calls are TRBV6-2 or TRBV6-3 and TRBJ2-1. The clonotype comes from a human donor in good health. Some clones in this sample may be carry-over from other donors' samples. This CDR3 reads CASLKYNEQFF.